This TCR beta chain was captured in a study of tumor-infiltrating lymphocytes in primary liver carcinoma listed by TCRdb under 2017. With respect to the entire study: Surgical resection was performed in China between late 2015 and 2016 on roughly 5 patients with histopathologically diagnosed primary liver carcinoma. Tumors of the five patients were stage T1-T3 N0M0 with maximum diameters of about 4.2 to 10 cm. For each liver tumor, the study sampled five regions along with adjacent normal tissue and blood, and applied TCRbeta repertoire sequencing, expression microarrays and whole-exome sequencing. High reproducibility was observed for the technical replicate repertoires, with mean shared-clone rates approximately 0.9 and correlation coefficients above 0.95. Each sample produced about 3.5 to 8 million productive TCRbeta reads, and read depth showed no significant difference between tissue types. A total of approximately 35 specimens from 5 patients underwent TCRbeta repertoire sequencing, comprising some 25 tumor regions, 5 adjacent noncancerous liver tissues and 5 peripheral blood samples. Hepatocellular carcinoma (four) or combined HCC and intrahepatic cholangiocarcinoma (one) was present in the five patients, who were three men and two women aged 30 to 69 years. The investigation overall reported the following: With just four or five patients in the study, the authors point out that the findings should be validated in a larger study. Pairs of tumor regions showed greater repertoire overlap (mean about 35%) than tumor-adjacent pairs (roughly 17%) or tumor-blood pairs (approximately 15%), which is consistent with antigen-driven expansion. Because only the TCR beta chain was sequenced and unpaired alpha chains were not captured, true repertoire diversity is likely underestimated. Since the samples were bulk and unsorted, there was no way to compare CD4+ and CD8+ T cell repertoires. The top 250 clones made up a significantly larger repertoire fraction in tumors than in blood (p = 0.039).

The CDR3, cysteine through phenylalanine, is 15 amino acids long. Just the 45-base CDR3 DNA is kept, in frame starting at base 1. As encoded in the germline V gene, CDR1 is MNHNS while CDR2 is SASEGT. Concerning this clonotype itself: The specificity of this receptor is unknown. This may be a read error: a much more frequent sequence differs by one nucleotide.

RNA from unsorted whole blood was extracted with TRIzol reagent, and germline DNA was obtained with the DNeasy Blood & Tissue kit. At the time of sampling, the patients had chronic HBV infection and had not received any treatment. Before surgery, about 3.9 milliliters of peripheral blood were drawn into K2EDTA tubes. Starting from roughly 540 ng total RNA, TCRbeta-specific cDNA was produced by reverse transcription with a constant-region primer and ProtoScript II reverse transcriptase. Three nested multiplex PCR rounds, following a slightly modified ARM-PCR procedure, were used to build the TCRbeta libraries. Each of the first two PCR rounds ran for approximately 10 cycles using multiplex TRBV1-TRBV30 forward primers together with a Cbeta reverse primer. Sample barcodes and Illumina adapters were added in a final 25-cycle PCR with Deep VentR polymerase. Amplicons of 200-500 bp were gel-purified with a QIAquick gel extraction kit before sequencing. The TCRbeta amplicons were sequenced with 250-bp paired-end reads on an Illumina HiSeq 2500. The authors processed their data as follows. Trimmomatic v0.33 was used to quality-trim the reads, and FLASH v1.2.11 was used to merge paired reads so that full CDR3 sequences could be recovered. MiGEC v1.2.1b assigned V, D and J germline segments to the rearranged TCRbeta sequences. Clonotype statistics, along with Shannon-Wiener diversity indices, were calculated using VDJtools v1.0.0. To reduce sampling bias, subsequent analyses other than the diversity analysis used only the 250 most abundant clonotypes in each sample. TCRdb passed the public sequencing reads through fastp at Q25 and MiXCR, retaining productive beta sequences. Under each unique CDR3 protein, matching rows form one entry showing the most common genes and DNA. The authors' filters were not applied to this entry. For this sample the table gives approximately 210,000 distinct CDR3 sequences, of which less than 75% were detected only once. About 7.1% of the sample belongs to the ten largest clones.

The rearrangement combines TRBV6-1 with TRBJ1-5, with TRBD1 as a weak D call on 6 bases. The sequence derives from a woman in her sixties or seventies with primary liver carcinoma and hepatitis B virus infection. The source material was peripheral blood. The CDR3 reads CASCEGVGAEQPQHF. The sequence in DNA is TGTGCCAGCTGTGAAGGGGTGGGGGCGGAACAGCCCCAGCATTTT.